Listed here are 12 T cell receptor beta chains from one sample, sequenced in a study of blood T cell repertoires in COVID-19. Clones were read by immunoSEQ multiplex PCR, and TCRdb kept only the in-frame ones, dropping some. The sample has around 400,000 clones, more than 85% seen once. The sequencing sample was made of PBMCs or T cells enriched from blood (not recorded which). Source of these receptors: a middle-aged woman who had been exposed to COVID-19.

CDR3 DNA sequence: TGCAGCGTTGCGAGGGACAGGGGGGCCTACGAGCAGTACTTC. Protein: CSVARDRGAYEQYF. The chain has TRBV29-1 and TRBJ2-7; 11 positions agree with TRBD1. Trimming cost V 4 bases and J 2 bases; bases outside gene matches: 4. This CDR3 has 14 amino acids. Germline lookup yields CDR1 SQVTM and CDR2 ANQGSEA.

V and J are TRBV7-2 and TRBJ1-2, with a weak D call TRBD1 (6 bases). The V end lost 5 bases, the J end lost 4 bases, and 14 bases lay between the germline ends. CDR1 is SGHTA, CDR2 FQGNSA, per germline. The CDR3 covers 14 residues. Written as DNA, the CDR3 is TGTGCCAGCAGCCCGTTAGGGGGTGGCTATGGCTACACCTTC. Amino acids: CASSPLGGGYGYTF.

This chain joins TRBV7-3 and TRBJ1-1; perhaps TRBD1 as D (6 bases). Germline V gene lookup returns CDR1 SGHTA and CDR2 FQGTGA. The ends were cut back, 6 bases at V and 1 base at J, with 18 bases in the middle. The CDR3 consists of 16 residues. The CDR3 DNA reads TGTGCCAGCAGGCAGGGGAGTGTAGTTCAGAACACTGAAGCTTTCTTT. This gives the protein CASRQGSVVQNTEAFF.

The chain joins TRBV5-1 to TRBJ1-4; D uncertain. Trimming removed 4 bases from V and 6 bases from J, with 19 bases in between. CDR1 and CDR2 from the germline V gene are SGHRS and YFSETQ. The CDR3 consists of 16 residues. CDR3 coding DNA: TGCGCCAGCAGCCGGAGGTGGGCCTCCCGGGATGAAAAACTGTTTTTT. This codes for CASSRRWASRDEKLFF.

The chain links TRBV5-1 to TRBJ1-3; the D is unclear. Trimming removed 4 bases at V and 3 bases at J, with 11 bases between. From germline, CDR1 is SGHRS and CDR2 YFSETQ. The CDR3 runs 14 residues. The CDR3 region is CASSIGDYGNTIYF. In DNA, the CDR3 is TGCGCCAGCAGCATCGGAGATTATGGAAACACCATATATTTT.

CDR3 DNA: TGCGCCAGCAGCCCACAGGGGAGCGAGCAGACCCAGTACTTC. It codes for CASSPQGSEQTQYF. The V and J genes are TRBV5-1 and TRBJ2-5; 7 positions agree with TRBD1. This CDR3 is built from 14 residues. Per germline, CDR1 SGHRS and CDR2 YFSETQ. V lost 4 bases to trimming and J lost 6 bases; unmatched junction nucleotides: 9.

The count of this clone is one. CDR3 sequence (DNA): TGTGCCAGCAGTGAAACAGGGGAGAGAGAGACCCAGTACTTC. Translated: CASSETGERETQYF. The genes are TRBV2 and TRBJ2-5; 7 nucleotides match TRBD1. The CDR3 has 14 residues. V lost 2 bases to trimming and J lost 4 bases; unmatched junction nucleotides: 4. CDR1 and CDR2 (germline): SNHLY, FYNNEI.

V gene TRBV11-2 combines with J gene TRBJ1-2; D call uncertain. From germline, CDR1 is SGHAT and CDR2 FQNNGV. There are 14 residues in the CDR3. Deletions cut 3 bases from V and 4 bases from J, with 12 bases between. The CDR3 protein is CASSFRIEGYGYTF. DNA for the CDR3: TGTGCCAGCAGCTTTCGGATCGAGGGCTATGGCTACACCTTC.

This chain connects TRBV27 to TRBJ2-1, with 8 nucleotides matching TRBD1. Germline CDR1 MNHEY, CDR2 SMNVEV (reference sequence). V was clipped by 7 bases and J by 15 bases; unmatched bases: 14. CDR3 length: 13 amino acids. The CDR3 nucleotides read TGTGCCAGCACCCCGGTCTTCGGGACAGGTCCGTTCTTC. Protein sequence: CASTPVFGTGPFF.

This chain joins TRBV12-5 and TRBJ1-5; 7 bases align to TRBD1. This CDR3 comprises 16 residues. V shed 2 bases and J 2 bases; nucleotides not matched to a gene: 6. Germline CDR1 is LGHNT and CDR2 is FRNRAP. In DNA form, the CDR3 reads TGTGCTAGTGGTTTGTTATTACAGGGGCGCAATCAGCCCCAGCATTTT. Encoded protein: CASGLLLQGRNQPQHF.

The chain links TRBV7-9 to TRBJ2-7, with D perhaps matching TRBD1 (7 bases). Germline CDR1 and CDR2: SEHNR and FQNEAQ (reference sequence). Trimming stripped 5 bases from V and 2 bases from J, with 16 bases between. The CDR3 is 15 amino acids. In DNA, the CDR3 is TGTGCCAGCAGCCAGGGGGGCGGGCCCACCTACGAGCAGTACTTC. This sequence encodes CASSQGGGPTYEQYF.

This chain uses TRBV9 with TRBJ2-2, with 8 bases lining up with TRBD1. The CDR3 covers 15 residues. The germline CDR1 and CDR2 sequences are SGDLS and YYNGEE. V was pared by 0 bases and J by 7 bases, with 5 bases of the junction left unmatched. CDR3 loop: CASSVAAGGHGELFF. The CDR3 nucleotides are TGTGCCAGCAGCGTAGCCGCAGGGGGCCACGGGGAGCTGTTTTTT.